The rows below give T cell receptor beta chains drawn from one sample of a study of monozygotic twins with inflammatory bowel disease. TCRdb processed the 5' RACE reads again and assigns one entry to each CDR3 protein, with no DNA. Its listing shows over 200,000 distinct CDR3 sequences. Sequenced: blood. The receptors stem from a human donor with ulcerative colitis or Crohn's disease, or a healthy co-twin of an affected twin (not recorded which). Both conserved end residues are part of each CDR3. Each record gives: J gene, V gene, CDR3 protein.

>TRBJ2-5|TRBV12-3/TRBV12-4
CASNEGGARKTQYF
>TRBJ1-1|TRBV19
CATLPPENTEAFF
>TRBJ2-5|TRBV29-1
CSAGPRIQETQYF
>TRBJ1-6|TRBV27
CASSLFGGKYNSPLHF
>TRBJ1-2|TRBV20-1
CSAALRANGYTF
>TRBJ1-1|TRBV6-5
CASQSPRLKAFF
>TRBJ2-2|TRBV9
CASSPRGGPGELFF
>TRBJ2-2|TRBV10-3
CAISPLTGANTGELFF
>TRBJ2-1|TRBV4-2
CASSPTIGGYNEQFF
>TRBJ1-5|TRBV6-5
CASSYRAVAGSNQPQHF
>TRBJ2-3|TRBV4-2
CASSQGRGEVADTQYF
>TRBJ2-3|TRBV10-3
CAISEGQGTRTDTQYF
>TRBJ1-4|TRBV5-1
CASSLELPGLGDEKLFF
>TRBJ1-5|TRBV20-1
CSAGQGDQPQHF
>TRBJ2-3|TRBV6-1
CASRPSQHGPWPDTQYF
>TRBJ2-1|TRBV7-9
CASSLDGNSYNEQFF
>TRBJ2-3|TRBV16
CASSPGQWADTQYF
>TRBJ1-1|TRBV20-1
CSARFHQGFPEAFF
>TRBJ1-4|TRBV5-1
CASSGGQSSLNEKLFF
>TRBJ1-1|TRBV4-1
CASSHREASTDEAFF
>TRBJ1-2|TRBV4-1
CASSPQRAGGVYGYTF
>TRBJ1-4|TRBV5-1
CASSLIGDGRNEKLFF
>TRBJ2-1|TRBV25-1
CASRVGNNEQFF
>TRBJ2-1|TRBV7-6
CASSLFSGVSYNEQFF
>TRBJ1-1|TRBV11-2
CASSLGYGATEAFF
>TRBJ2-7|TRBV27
CASSLLWGIEQYF
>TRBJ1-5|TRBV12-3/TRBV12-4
CASTRGQINQPQHF
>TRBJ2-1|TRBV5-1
CASSLVPDNEQFF
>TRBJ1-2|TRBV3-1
CASSPGAVGYGYTF
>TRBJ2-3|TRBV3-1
CASSHPAVRADTQYF
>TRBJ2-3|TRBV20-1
CSAAIRGAGTDTQYF
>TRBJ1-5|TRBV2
CASSDNSARGQPQHF
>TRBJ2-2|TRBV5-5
CASSLLSGELFF
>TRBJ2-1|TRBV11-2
CASELNSQGVVNEQFF
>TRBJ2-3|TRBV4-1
CASSQLDLGFTDTQYF
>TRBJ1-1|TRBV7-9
CASSVPDLGGTEAFF
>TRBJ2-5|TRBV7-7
CASSLRERETQYF
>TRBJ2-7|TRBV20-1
CSARSGTGAYEQYF
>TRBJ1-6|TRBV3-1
CASSPLNSPLHF
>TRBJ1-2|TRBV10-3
CAISKGQGDYGYTF